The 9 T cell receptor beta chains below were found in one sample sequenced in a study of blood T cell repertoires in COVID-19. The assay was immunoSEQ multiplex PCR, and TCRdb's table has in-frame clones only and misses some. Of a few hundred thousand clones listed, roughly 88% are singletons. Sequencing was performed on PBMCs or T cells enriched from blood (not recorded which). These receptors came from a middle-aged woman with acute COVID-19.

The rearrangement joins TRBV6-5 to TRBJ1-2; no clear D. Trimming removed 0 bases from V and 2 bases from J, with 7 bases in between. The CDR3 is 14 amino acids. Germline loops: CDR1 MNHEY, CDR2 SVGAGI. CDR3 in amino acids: CASSYSPGNYGYTF. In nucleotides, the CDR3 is TGTGCCAGCAGTTACTCCCCCGGGAACTATGGCTACACCTTC.

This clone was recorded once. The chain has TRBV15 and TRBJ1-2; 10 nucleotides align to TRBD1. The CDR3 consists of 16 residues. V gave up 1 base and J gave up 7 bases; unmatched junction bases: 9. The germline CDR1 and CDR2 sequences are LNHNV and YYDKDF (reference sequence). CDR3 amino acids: CATSRVRTGGLAGYTF. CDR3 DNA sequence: TGTGCCACCAGCAGAGTCAGGACAGGGGGTCTTGCTGGCTACACCTTC.

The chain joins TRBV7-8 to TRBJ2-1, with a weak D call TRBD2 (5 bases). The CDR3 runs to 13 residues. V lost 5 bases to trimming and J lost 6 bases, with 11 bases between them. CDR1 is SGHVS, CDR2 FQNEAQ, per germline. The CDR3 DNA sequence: TGTGCCAGCAGCGGAACTAGGAGCAATGAGCAGTTCTTC. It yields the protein CASSGTRSNEQFF.

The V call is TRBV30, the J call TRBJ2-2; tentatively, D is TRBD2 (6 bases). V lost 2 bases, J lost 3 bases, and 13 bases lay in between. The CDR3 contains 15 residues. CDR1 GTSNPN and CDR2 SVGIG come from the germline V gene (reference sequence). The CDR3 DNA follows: TGTGCCTGGAGTCCGGGAGTAGGGGACACCGGGGAGCTGTTTTTT. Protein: CAWSPGVGDTGELFF.

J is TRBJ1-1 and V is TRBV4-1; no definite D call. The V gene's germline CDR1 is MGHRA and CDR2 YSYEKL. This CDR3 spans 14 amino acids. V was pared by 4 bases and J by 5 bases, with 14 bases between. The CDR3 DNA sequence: TGCGCCAGCAGCCTCCGAGGGCTGGGTACTGAAGCTTTCTTT. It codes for CASSLRGLGTEAFF.

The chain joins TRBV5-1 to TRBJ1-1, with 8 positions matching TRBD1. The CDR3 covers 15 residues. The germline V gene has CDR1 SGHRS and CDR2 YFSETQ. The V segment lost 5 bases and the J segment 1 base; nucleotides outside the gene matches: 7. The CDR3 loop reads CASSIRTGSNTEAFF. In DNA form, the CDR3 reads TGCGCCAGCAGTATTCGGACAGGGTCGAACACTGAAGCTTTCTTT. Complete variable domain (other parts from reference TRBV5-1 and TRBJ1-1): KAGVTQTPRYLIKTRGQQVTLSCSPISGHRSVSWYQQTPGQGLQFLFEYFSETQRNKGNFPGRFSGRQFSNSRSEMNVSTLELGDSALYLCASSIRTGSNTEAFFGQGTRLTVV.

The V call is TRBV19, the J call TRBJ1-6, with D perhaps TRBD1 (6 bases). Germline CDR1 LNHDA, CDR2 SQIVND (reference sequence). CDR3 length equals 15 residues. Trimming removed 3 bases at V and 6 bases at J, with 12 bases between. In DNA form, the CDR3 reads TGTGCCAGTAGTATCGCCGACAGGCCTAATTCACCCCTCCACTTT. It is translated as CASSIADRPNSPLHF.

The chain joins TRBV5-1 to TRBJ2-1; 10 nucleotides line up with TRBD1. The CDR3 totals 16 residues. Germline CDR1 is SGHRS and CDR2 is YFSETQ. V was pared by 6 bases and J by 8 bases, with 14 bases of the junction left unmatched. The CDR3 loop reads CASTPFPGTGAYEQFF. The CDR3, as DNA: TGCGCCAGCACCCCCTTCCCCGGGACAGGGGCATATGAGCAGTTCTTC.

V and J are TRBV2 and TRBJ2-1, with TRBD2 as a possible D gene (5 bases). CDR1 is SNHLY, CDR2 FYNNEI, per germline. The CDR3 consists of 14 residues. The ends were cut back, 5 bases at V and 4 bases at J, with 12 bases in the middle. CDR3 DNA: TGTGCCAGCAGTAAGGAGGCCCCATACAATGAGCAGTTCTTC. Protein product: CASSKEAPYNEQFF. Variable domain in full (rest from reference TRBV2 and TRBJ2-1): EPEVTQTPSHQVTQMGQEVILRCVPISNHLYFYWYRQILGQKVEFLVSFYNNEISEKSEIFDDQFSVERPDGSNFTLKIRSTKLEDSAMYFCASSKEAPYNEQFFGPGTRLTVL.